The 27 T cell receptor beta chains below were found in one sample sequenced in a study of T-cell memory formation after mild COVID-19. One entry per CDR3 protein results from TCRdb running MiXCR on the 5' RACE reads. The table lists approximately 180,000 distinct CDR3 sequences, roughly 17% of them singletons. Sequenced material: PBMCs or a T cell subset sorted from them (not recorded which). All receptors derive from an adult woman who had mild COVID-19 (a few samples of this study predate the infection). Cell type and time point are not known.

The chain couples TRBV29-1 to TRBJ2-7, with D uncertain. V was shortened by 4 bases and J by 1 base, with 11 bases between the two germline ends. The CDR3 totals 13 residues. Germline V lookup: CDR1 SQVTM, CDR2 ANQGSEA. In DNA form, the CDR3 reads TGCAGCGTTGTTACAGAGATTTCCTACGAGCAGTACTTC. This gives the protein CSVVTEISYEQYF.

The chain uses TRBV5-5 and TRBJ2-4, with 7 nucleotides matching TRBD1. V dropped 5 bases and J dropped 0; count of bases not matched to a gene: 11. This CDR3 region has 17 residues. CDR1 is SGHKS and CDR2 is YYEKEE in the germline V gene (reference sequence). The CDR3 region is CASRTGTVELAKNIQYF. Here the CDR3 DNA reads TGTGCCAGCAGAACCGGGACAGTCGAACTAGCCAAAAACATTCAGTACTTC.

This chain uses TRBV5-4 with TRBJ2-3, with 8 bases lining up with TRBD2. The junction had 4 bases not matched to a gene; V was cut back by 4 bases and J by 6 bases. The length of the CDR3 is 13 residues. Looked up from germline, CDR1 is SGHNT and CDR2 is YYREEE (reference sequence). DNA of the CDR3: TGTGCCAGCAGCAGCCGGACTAGCGATACGCAGTATTTT. Translating it yields CASSSRTSDTQYF. The variable domain in full, completed from reference TRBV5-4 and TRBJ2-3, reads ETGVTQSPTHLIKTRGQQVTLRCSSQSGHNTVSWYQQALGQGPQFIFQYYREEENGRGNFPPRFSGLQFPNYSSELNVNALELDDSALYLCASSSRTSDTQYFGPGTRLTVL.

V is TRBV18 and J is TRBJ2-2; D might be TRBD1 (5 bases). Trimming shortened V by 2 bases and J by 5 bases, and 15 bases separated the two germline ends. Germline assignment: CDR1 KGHSH and CDR2 LQKENI. The CDR3 loop spans 16 amino acids. CDR3 coding DNA: TGTGCCAGCTCACCAACCGACAGCACCAAGACCGGGGAGCTGTTTTTT. This encodes CASSPTDSTKTGELFF.

Only a few counts were recorded for this clonotype. The chain carries TRBV5-6 and TRBJ2-7; D is perhaps TRBD2 (5 bases). Germline-derived CDR1 and CDR2 are SGHDT and YYEEEE. CDR3 length: 15 residues. Trimming left V 3 bases short and J 0 bases short, with 13 bases between. CDR3 DNA sequence: TGTGCCAGCAGCTCCGTTCGCGGGCCCTCCTACGAGCAGTACTTC. As protein: CASSSVRGPSYEQYF. Full variable domain (remainder filled in from reference TRBV5-6 and TRBJ2-7): DAGVTQSPTHLIKTRGQQVTLRCSPKSGHDTVSWYQQALGQGPQFIFQYYEEEERQRGNFPDRFSGHQFPNYSSELNVNALLLGDSALYLCASSSVRGPSYEQYFGPGTRLTVT.

This chain uses TRBV12-3 or TRBV12-4 with TRBJ1-5; D not certain. The germline V and J ends were trimmed by 3 bases and 6 bases, with 9 bases remaining between them. CDR3 length equals 13 residues. The CDR3 DNA follows: TGTGCCAGCAGTTTCCGCAGTAGTCAGCCCCAGCATTTT. Translation: CASSFRSSQPQHF.

This clonotype was seen at least ten times. V and J are TRBV20-1 and TRBJ2-7; D unresolved. The CDR3 extends over 11 amino acids. The V end lost 0 bases, the J end lost 4 bases, and 4 bases lay between the germline ends. Per germline, CDR1 DFQATT and CDR2 SNEGSKA (reference sequence). As DNA, the CDR3 is TGCAGTGCTAGAGATGAATACGAGCAGTACTTC. Translation: CSARDEYEQYF.

The sample holds a few counts of this clonotype. J is TRBJ2-5 and V is TRBV5-1; D ambiguous. Germline V gene sequence: CDR1 SGHRS, CDR2 YFSETQ. Between the trimmed V and J ends, which lost 2 bases and 1 base, there was a span of 6 bases. This CDR3 comprises 13 residues. The CDR3 reads CASSLQPQETQYF. The DNA for the CDR3 is TGCGCCAGCAGCTTACAGCCCCAAGAGACCCAGTACTTC. Looking up the rest from reference TRBV5-1 and TRBJ2-5 gives the full variable domain: KAGVTQTPRYLIKTRGQQVTLSCSPISGHRSVSWYQQTPGQGLQFLFEYFSETQRNKGNFPGRFSGRQFSNSRSEMNVSTLELGDSALYLCASSLQPQETQYFGPGTRLLVL.

The V and J genes are TRBV20-1 and TRBJ2-7, with D perhaps matching TRBD1 or TRBD2 (6 bases each). CDR3 size: 16 residues. Trimming removed 3 bases at V and 2 bases at J, with 20 bases between. Germline CDR1 is DFQATT and CDR2 is SNEGSKA (reference sequence). CDR3 region: CSASGERGGTTYEQYF. CDR3 bases: TGCAGTGCTAGTGGGGAAAGGGGCGGGACAACCTACGAGCAGTACTTC.

The chain couples TRBV5-1 to TRBJ2-3; D perhaps matches TRBD2 (5 bases). Germline values: CDR1 SGHRS, CDR2 YFSETQ. V lost 0 bases to trimming and J lost 4 bases, with 9 bases between them. The CDR3 spans 14 residues. CDR3 sequence reads: CASSLGRIADTQYF. Written as DNA, the CDR3 is TGCGCCAGCAGCTTGGGGAGGATCGCAGATACGCAGTATTTT.

This clonotype was recorded a few times. The chain couples TRBV7-2 to TRBJ1-1; no clear D gene. This CDR3 has 16 residues. V was pared by 0 bases and J by 0 bases, with 11 bases between. Per the germline V gene, CDR1 is SGHTA and CDR2 is FQGNSA. For the CDR3, the DNA is TGTGCCAGCAGCTTAGCTTATAGCGTATTGAACACTGAAGCTTTCTTT. It translates to CASSLAYSVLNTEAFF.

The chain carries TRBV5-1 and TRBJ2-7, with 8 bases aligning to TRBD1. Germline V gives CDR1 SGHRS, CDR2 YFSETQ. V dropped 1 base and J dropped 4; count of bases not matched to a gene: 7. This CDR3 is built from 15 residues. The CDR3 loop is CASSLQGTGEYEQYF. CDR3 in DNA: TGCGCCAGCAGCTTGCAGGGGACAGGAGAATACGAGCAGTACTTC.

The chain is built from TRBV5-1 and TRBJ1-3; D gene unclear. This CDR3 is 16 amino acids long. Trimming shortened V by 5 bases and J by 0 bases, and 15 bases separated the two germline ends. Germline V CDR1 and CDR2: SGHRS, YFSETQ. CDR3 residues: CASSALSGISGNTIYF. The CDR3 DNA sequence: TGCGCCAGCAGTGCCTTATCCGGGATCTCTGGAAACACCATATATTTT.

This clonotype was counted between two and nine times. This sequence joins TRBV30 and TRBJ2-5; D tentatively reads TRBD1 or TRBD2 (6 bases each). This CDR3 is 14 amino acids long. CDR1 is GTSNPN and CDR2 is SVGIG in the germline V gene (reference sequence). V lost 2 bases and J 6 bases, leaving 16 bases between the germline ends. The DNA for the CDR3 is TGTGCCTGGAGTCAACCGGGGGCGTGGAAGACCCAGTACTTC. Amino acids: CAWSQPGAWKTQYF.

The chain joins TRBV5-1 to TRBJ2-3; the D is unclear. The V gene lost 0 bases and the J gene lost 14 bases, with 31 bases spanning the gap. This CDR3 has 18 amino acids. In germline, CDR1 is SGHRS, CDR2 YFSETQ. The CDR3 DNA is TGCGCCAGCAGCTTGGACAGAGACTCCCATCGAGGCGCCCTCCTAAGGTATTTT. Encoded protein: CASSLDRDSHRGALLRYF.

This clonotype was observed a handful of times. The chain links TRBV7-2 to TRBJ2-1; weak D call: TRBD1 (5 bases). The CDR3 runs 15 residues. V lost 3 bases, J lost 7 bases, and 16 bases lay in between. Germline V gene lookup returns CDR1 SGHTA and CDR2 FQGNSA. The CDR3 here is CASSLGLPGSNEQFF. CDR3 in DNA: TGTGCCAGCAGCTTGGGCCTCCCAGGGTCTAATGAGCAGTTCTTC. Drawing the rest from reference TRBV7-2 and TRBJ2-1, the complete variable domain is GAGVSQSPSNKVTEKGKDVELRCDPISGHTALYWYRQSLGQGLEFLIYFQGNSAPDKSGLPSDRFSAERTGGSVSTLTIQRTQQEDSAVYLCASSLGLPGSNEQFFGPGTRLTVL.

Written as DNA, the CDR3 is TGTGCCACCAGTGACGAGGTTAATACGCAGTATTTT. Its protein product is CATSDEVNTQYF. The chain employs TRBV24-1 and TRBJ2-3, with unresolved D. The germline V gene has CDR1 KGHDR and CDR2 SFDVKD. The CDR3 contains 12 residues. Trimming took off 4 bases at V and 7 bases at J, with 8 bases between the two ends.

A word on this clonotype: One end of the junction fails to match germline, which may point to a read error. CDR3 bases: TGCGCCAGCAGCAAAGACCTGGTGGCTTTCTTT. It translates to CASSKDLVAFF. This sequence joins TRBV4-1 and TRBJ1-1; no firm D call. CDR1 is MGHRA, CDR2 YSYEKL, per germline. This CDR3 region has 11 residues.

This clonotype was seen a few times. The chain combines TRBV12-3 or TRBV12-4 with TRBJ2-7; 13 bases agree with TRBD2. The CDR3 is made up of 15 amino acids. V lost 4 bases to trimming and J lost 6 bases; unmatched junction nucleotides: 6. The CDR3 sequence: CASSSGLAGDSEQYF. CDR3 coding DNA: TGTGCCAGCAGTTCAGGACTAGCGGGAGACTCCGAGCAGTACTTC.

The chain links TRBV12-3 or TRBV12-4 to TRBJ2-5; possible D gene TRBD1, 6 bases. The CDR3 loop spans 14 amino acids. Trimming stripped 6 bases from V and 1 base from J, with 12 bases between. The CDR3 DNA follows: TGTGCCAGCAGCCTAAACAGGGTCCAAGAGACCCAGTACTTC. Translated: CASSLNRVQETQYF.

The CDR3 sequence: CAWSVMAGGYSYEQYF. The DNA of the CDR3 is TGTGCCTGGAGTGTAATGGCGGGGGGATACTCCTACGAGCAGTACTTC. The rearrangement links TRBV30 to TRBJ2-7, with 8 bases aligning to TRBD2. Germline loops: CDR1 GTSNPN, CDR2 SVGIG (reference sequence). This CDR3 has 16 amino acids. V shed 0 bases and J 0 bases; nucleotides not matched to a gene: 7.

This clonotype appeared a few times. The chain couples TRBV6-6 to TRBJ1-5, with unresolved D. V gave up 8 bases and J gave up 6 bases, with 23 bases separating them. Germline values: CDR1 MNHNY, CDR2 SVGAGI (reference sequence). The CDR3 is made up of 16 amino acids. The CDR3 nucleotides are TGTGCCAGCGACCACCCCTCGGGATTGCTCGGTCAGCCCCAGCATTTT. This gives the protein CASDHPSGLLGQPQHF.

This chain uses TRBV6-6 with TRBJ1-1; D might be TRBD1 (6 bases). The CDR3 runs to 13 residues. Looked up from germline, CDR1 is MNHNY and CDR2 is SVGAGI (reference sequence). The V gene lost 7 bases and the J gene lost 0 bases, with 9 bases spanning the gap. The CDR3: CASIGQLNTEAFF. The CDR3 bases are TGTGCCAGCATCGGACAGTTGAACACTGAAGCTTTCTTT.

The V gene is TRBV12-3 or TRBV12-4, the J gene TRBJ2-5, with 10 bases identical to TRBD1. After removal of 3 bases from V and 1 base from J, the junction contained 2 bases not matched to a gene. The CDR3 consists of 15 residues. CDR3 in amino acids: CASSLTGGSQETQYF. CDR3 in DNA: TGTGCCAGCAGTTTGACAGGGGGCAGCCAAGAGACCCAGTACTTC.

This clonotype has just a few counts. The chain links TRBV7-3 to TRBJ2-2; TRBD1 aligns across 8 bases. V shed 5 bases, J shed 4 bases, and the junction held 12 bases outside the gene matches. Germline CDR1 SGHTA, CDR2 FQGTGA. The CDR3 sequence is 17 residues long. The CDR3 region has the DNA TGTGCCAGCAGCGAACCCGGAGCAGGGGGCGCCACCGGGGAGCTGTTTTTT. Protein sequence: CASSEPGAGGATGELFF.

The CDR3 sequence: CASSSIAGAANTGELFF. The DNA for the CDR3 is TGCGCCAGCAGCAGTATAGCGGGCGCTGCGAACACCGGGGAGCTGTTTTTT. The V and J genes are TRBV5-1 and TRBJ2-2; TRBD2 matches at 7 bases. The germline V gene encodes CDR1 SGHRS and CDR2 YFSETQ. V was clipped by 4 bases and J by 0 bases; unmatched bases: 9. The CDR3 contains 17 residues.

CDR3 sequence (DNA): TGTGCCAGCAGTGTAGCCTCCCTCCGCACAGATACGCAGTATTTT. Translated, it gives CASSVASLRTDTQYF. The chain couples TRBV6-1 to TRBJ2-3; D unresolved. Between the trimmed V and J ends, which lost 4 bases and 1 base, there was a span of 12 bases. Germline-derived CDR1 and CDR2 are MNHNS and SASEGT. The CDR3 length is 15 residues.